The clone carrying this T cell receptor beta chain has a handful of counts. Antigen specificity is unknown. MiXCR was run by TCRdb on the reads, yielding one entry per CDR3 protein. Here the sample spans about half a million distinct CDR3 sequences, 33% being singletons. The sample belongs to a study of T cell repertoires in cytomegalovirus infection. Notes on the study in general: CMV carriers having the relevant HLA were flagged by cumulative public TCR beta family frequency.

V was cut by 4 bases and J by 7 bases, with 8 bases left in between. Looked up from germline, CDR1 is SGHTA and CDR2 is FQGNSA. The CDR3 runs 12 residues. The chain couples TRBV7-2 to TRBJ2-1, with unresolved D. The sample here was cultured PBMCs, taken from culture after CMV antigen stimulation. The clonotype was recovered from a human donor in good health (CMV status not recorded). Some clones in this sample may be carry-over from other donors' samples. The CDR3 DNA is TGTGCCAGCAGCTCTTTGGCGAATGAGCAGTTCTTC. Translated: CASSSLANEQFF.